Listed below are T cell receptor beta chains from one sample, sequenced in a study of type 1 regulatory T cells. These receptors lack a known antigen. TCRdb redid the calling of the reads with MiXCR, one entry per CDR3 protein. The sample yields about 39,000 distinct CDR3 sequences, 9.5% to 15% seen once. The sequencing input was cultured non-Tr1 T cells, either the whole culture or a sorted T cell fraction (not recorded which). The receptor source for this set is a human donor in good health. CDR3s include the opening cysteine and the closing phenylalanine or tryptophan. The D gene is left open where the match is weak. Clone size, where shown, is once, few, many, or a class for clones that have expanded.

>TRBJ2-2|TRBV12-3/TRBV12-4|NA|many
TGTGCCAGCAGTTTTTTTCATACGAACACCGGGGAGCTGTTTTTT
CASSFFHTNTGELFF
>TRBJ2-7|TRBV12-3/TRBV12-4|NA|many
TGTGCCAGCAGTACAGACACATACGAGCAGTACTTC
CASSTDTYEQYF
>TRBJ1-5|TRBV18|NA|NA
TGTGCCAGCTCACTGTTAGCGGGGAGCAATCAGCCCCAGCATTTT
CASSLLAGSNQPQHF
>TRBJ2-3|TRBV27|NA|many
TGTGCCAGCAGTCAGGGCCTACGCACAGATACGCAGTATTTT
CASSQGLRTDTQYF
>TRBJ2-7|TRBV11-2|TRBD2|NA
TGTGCCAGCAGCTTAAACCCGGGAGGGCTATACGAGCAGTACTTC
CASSLNPGGLYEQYF
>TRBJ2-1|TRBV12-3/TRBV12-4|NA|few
TGTGCCAGCAGTTTCGGCCGGGTGGATGAGCAGTTCTTC
CASSFGRVDEQFF
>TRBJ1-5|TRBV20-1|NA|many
TGCAGTGCTAGTCTGGGAGGTCCGCAGCCCCAGCATTTT
CSASLGGPQPQHF
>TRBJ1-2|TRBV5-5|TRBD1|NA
TGTGCCAGCAGCTTGTGGAACAGGGGTAGCGGATATGGCTACACCTTC
CASSLWNRGSGYGYTF
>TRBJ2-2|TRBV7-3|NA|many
TGTGCCAGCAGCCCGCGTAGGGCCGGGGAGCTGTTTTTT
CASSPRRAGELFF
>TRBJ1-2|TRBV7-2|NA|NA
TGTGCCAGCAGCTTCAGGGCGGGGGATGGCTACACCTTC
CASSFRAGDGYTF
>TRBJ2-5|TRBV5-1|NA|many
TGCGCCAGCAGCTTCTCGGGAGTCGAGACCCAGTACTTC
CASSFSGVETQYF
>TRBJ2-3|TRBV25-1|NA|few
TGTGCCAGCAGTGAATATACAGATACGCAGTATTTT
CASSEYTDTQYF
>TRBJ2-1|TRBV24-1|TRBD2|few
TGTGCCACCACCCGAGGGGAGGGGCACAATGAGCAGTTCTTC
CATTRGEGHNEQFF
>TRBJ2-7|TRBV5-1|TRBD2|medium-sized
TGCGCCAGCAGCTGGACCATCCAGCGGGAGATGTCCTACGAGCAGTACTTC
CASSWTIQREMSYEQYF
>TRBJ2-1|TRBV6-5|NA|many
TGTGCCAGCATTGGGAACAATGAGCAGTTCTTC
CASIGNNEQFF
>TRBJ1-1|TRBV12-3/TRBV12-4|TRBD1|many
TGTGCCAGCAGCGGGACAGCAATGGACACTGAAGCTTTCTTT
CASSGTAMDTEAFF
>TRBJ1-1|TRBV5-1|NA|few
TGCGCCAGCAGCCGAGATGGGTCGGTCACTGAAGCTTTCTTT
CASSRDGSVTEAFF
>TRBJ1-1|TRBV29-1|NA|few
TGCAGCGTTGAAGGAGGAGAGACTGAAGCTTTCTTT
CSVEGGETEAFF
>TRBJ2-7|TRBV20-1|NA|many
TGCAGTGCCAAGAGAGGTCCCTACGAGCAGTACTTC
CSAKRGPYEQYF
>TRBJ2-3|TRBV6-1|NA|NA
TGTGCCAGCAGAATAACAGGGTTTCGGGATACGCAGTATTTT
CASRITGFRDTQYF
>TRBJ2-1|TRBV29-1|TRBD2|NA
TGCAGCGTCCAACCGGGACTAGCTCGACGGGAGCAGTTCTTC
CSVQPGLARREQFF
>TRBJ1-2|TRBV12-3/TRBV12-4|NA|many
TGTGCCAGCAGTTTAGGGGCCAGGGGAGTCGGCTACACCTTC
CASSLGARGVGYTF
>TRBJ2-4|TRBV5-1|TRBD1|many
TGCGCCAGCAGCTTGGGAATGGGGACAGGGGTCCCCATTCAGTACTTC
CASSLGMGTGVPIQYF
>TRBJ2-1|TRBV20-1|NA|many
TGCAGTGCTAGTATCACCTGGAGAAACAATGAGCAGTTCTTC
CSASITWRNNEQFF
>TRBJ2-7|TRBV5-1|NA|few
TGCGCCAGCAGCCGAGCAGGCCAATCCTACGAGCAGTACTTC
CASSRAGQSYEQYF
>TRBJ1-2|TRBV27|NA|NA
TGTGCCAGCAGTTCCCAAAGAGGGTTGAATGGCTACACCTTC
CASSSQRGLNGYTF
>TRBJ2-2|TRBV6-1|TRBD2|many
TGTGCCAGTGCGGGAGTGAGGACCGGGGAGCTGTTTTTT
CASAGVRTGELFF
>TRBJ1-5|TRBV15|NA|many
TGTGCCACCAGCAGAGATGGTAGGGGGAATCAGCCCCAGCATTTT
CATSRDGRGNQPQHF
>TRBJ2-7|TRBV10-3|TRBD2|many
TGTGCCATCAGTGAGAGACTAGCGGGAGTGCAAGAGCAGTACTTC
CAISERLAGVQEQYF
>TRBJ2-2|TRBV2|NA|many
TGTGCCAGCACCGAACTAGGGCTAAACACCGGGGAGCTGTTTTTT
CASTELGLNTGELFF
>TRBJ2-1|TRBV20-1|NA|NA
TGCAGTGCCCCCGGTGGGGACCAAAGGTACAATGAGCAGTTCTTC
CSAPGGDQRYNEQFF
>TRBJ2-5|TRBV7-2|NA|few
TGTGCCAGCAGCTTATGGGCGCAAGAGACCCAGTACTTC
CASSLWAQETQYF
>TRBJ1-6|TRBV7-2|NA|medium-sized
TGTGCCAGCTTACGCCAGGCGGGTAATTCACCCCTCCACTTT
CASLRQAGNSPLHF
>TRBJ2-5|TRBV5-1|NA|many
TGCGCCAGCAGCTTGTTGGTCGGGATTGAGACCCAGTACTTC
CASSLLVGIETQYF
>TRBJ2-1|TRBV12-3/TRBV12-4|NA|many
TGTGCCAGCAGTTTAGTAGGTGGGCCAGGGGATGAGCAGTTCTTC
CASSLVGGPGDEQFF
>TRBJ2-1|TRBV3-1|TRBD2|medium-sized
TGTGCCAGCAGCCAAGGAGCGGGAGGTGGAAATGAGCAGTTCTTC
CASSQGAGGGNEQFF
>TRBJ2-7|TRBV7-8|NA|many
TGTGCCAGCAGCTTCCCCGGTTCCTACGAGCAGTACTTC
CASSFPGSYEQYF
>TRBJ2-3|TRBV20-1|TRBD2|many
TGCAGTGCTAGACCCTACCGGGGAGGGCCGAGAACAGATACGCAGTATTTT
CSARPYRGGPRTDTQYF
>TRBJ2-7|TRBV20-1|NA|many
TGCAGTGCTACAGGGACGACCTACGAGCAGTACTTC
CSATGTTYEQYF
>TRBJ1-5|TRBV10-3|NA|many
TGTGCCACAGGCGTGGGGCAGGGGTTCGGGCCCCAGCATTTT
CATGVGQGFGPQHF
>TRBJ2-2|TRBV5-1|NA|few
TGCGCCAGCAGGGACAGTTCGTTCCTTACCGGGGAGCTGTTTTTT
CASRDSSFLTGELFF
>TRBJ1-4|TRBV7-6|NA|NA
TGTGCCAGCAGCTTAGTAGTCGTGGGGTCTGAAAAACTGTTTTTT
CASSLVVVGSEKLFF
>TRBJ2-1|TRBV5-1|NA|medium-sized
TGCGCCAGCAGCCCCGCACTTCCGGGGGCGAGTGAGCAGTTCTTC
CASSPALPGASEQFF